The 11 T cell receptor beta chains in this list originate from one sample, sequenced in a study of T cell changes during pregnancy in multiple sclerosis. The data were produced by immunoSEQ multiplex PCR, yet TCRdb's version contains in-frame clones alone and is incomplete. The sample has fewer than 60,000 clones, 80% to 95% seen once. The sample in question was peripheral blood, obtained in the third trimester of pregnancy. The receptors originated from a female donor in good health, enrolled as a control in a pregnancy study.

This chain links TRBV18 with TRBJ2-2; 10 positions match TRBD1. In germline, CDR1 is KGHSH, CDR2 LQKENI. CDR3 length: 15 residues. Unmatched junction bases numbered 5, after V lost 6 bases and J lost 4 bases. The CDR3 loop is CASSPGQGFTGELFF. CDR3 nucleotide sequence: TGTGCCAGCTCGCCGGGACAGGGGTTCACCGGGGAGCTGTTTTTT.

In nucleotides, the CDR3 is TGCGCCAGCAGTGCCCTGGGGGGGGGCAGTGAGCAGTTCTTC. Protein: CASSALGGGSEQFF. The chain links TRBV10-1 to TRBJ2-1; D perhaps matches TRBD2 (7 bases). The V gene's germline CDR1 is WNHNN and CDR2 SYGVQD (reference sequence). V shed 4 bases and J shed 9 bases, with 16 bases lying between them. The CDR3 loop spans 14 amino acids.

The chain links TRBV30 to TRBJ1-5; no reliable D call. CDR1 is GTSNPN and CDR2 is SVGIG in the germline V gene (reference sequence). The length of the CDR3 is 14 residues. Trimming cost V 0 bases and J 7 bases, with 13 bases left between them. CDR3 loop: CAWSVRSGSQPQHF. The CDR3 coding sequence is TGTGCCTGGAGTGTACGGAGTGGATCCCAGCCCCAGCATTTT.

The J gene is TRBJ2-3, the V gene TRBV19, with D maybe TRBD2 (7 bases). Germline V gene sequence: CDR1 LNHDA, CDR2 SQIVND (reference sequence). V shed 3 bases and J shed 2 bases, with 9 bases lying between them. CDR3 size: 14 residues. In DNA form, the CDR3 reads TGTGCCAGTAGTATCCGGGGGGCCACAGATACGCAGTATTTT. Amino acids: CASSIRGATDTQYF. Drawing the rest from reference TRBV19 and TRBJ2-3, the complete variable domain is DGGITQSPKYLFRKEGQNVTLSCEQNLNHDAMYWYRQDPGQGLRLIYYSQIVNDFQKGDIAEGYSVSREKKESFPLTVTSAQKNPTAFYLCASSIRGATDTQYFGPGTRLTVL.

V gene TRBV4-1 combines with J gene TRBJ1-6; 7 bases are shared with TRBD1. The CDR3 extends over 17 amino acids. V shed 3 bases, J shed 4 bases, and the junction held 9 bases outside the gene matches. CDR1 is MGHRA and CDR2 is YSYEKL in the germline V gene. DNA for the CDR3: TGCGCCAGCAGCCAGGAGAGACAGGGCAATTATAATTCACCCCTCCACTTT. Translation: CASSQERQGNYNSPLHF.

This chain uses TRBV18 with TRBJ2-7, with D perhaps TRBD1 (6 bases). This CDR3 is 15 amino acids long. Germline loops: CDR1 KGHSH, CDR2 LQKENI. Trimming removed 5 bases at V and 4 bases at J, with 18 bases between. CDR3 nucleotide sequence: TGTGCCAGCTCATACAGGGCCACGGGTATATACGAGCAGTACTTC. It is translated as CASSYRATGIYEQYF. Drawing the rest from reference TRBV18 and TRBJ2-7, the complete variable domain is NAGVMQNPRHLVRRRGQEARLRCSPMKGHSHVYWYRQLPEEGLKFMVYLQKENIIDESGMPKERFSAEFPKEGPSILRIQQVVRGDSAAYFCASSYRATGIYEQYFGPGTRLTVT.

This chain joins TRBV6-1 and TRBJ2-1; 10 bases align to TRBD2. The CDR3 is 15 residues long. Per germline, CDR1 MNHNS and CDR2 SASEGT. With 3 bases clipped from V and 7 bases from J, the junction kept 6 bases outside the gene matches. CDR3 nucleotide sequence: TGTGCCAGCAGTGAGCCGGCTAGCGGGAGTAATGAGCAGTTCTTC. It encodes CASSEPASGSNEQFF.

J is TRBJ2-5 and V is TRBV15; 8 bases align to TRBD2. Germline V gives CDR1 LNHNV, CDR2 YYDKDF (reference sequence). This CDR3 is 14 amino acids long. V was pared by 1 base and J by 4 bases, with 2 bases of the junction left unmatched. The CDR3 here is CATSRGAGAETQYF. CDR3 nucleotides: TGTGCCACCAGCAGAGGAGCGGGAGCAGAGACCCAGTACTTC.

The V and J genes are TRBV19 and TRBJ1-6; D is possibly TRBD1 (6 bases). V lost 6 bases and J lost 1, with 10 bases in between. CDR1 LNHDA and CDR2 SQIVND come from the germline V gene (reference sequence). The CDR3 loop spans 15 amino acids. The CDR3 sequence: CASRPQGSYNSPLHF. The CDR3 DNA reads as TGTGCCAGTAGGCCCCAGGGGTCCTATAATTCACCCCTCCACTTT.

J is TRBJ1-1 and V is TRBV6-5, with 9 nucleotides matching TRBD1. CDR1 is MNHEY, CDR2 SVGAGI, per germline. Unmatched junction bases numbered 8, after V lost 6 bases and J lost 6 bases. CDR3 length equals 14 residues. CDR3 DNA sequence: TGTGCCAGCAGCTACACTCGACAGGGGGCTGAAGCTTTCTTT. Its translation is CASSYTRQGAEAFF.

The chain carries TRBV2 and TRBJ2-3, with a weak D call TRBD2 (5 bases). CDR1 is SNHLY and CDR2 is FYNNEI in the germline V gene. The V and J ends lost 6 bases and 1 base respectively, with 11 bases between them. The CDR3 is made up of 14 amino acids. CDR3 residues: CASRAAGGTDTQYF. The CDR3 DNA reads TGTGCCAGCAGGGCGGCGGGTGGCACAGATACGCAGTATTTT.